This TCR beta chain emerged from a study of CD8+ T cells in alopecia areata. Treatment reported: oral pan-JAK inhibitor, 5-10 mg twice daily. RNA, once extracted, was reverse transcribed into cDNA for use as the sequencing template. Some clones are missing from TCRdb's copy, which holds only in-frame ones; the method was immunoSEQ multiplex PCR. The sample has 95,000 to 110,000 clones, 65% to 85% seen once; the top ten hold under 25%. Trimming at V came to 7 bases and at J to 6 bases, leaving 11 bases not matched to a gene. The CDR3 has 14 residues. In germline, CDR1 is MNHNY, CDR2 SVGAGI (reference sequence).

This TCR was sampled from a human donor with alopecia areata. Sample: CD8+ T cells sorted from blood, taken at week 24, from a patient treated with tofacitinib. The V call is TRBV6-6, the J call TRBJ2-7, with 8 bases lining up with TRBD1. The CDR3 here is CASTISGGMVEQYF. DNA of the CDR3: TGTGCCAGCACCATTTCAGGGGGCATGGTCGAGCAGTACTTC.